The subject of this entry is one T cell receptor beta chain. Its matching antigen is unknown. Sample time point: after dendritic cell vaccination, including at tumor progression/relapse. This entry belongs to a study of glioma-infiltrating T cells after dendritic cell vaccination. Looking at the study overall: Samples are from glioblastoma patients in Phase I and II dendritic cell vaccine trials. Study findings and constraints: Estimated pretreatment TIL content predicted outcome after dendritic cell vaccination.

TCRB CDR3 was amplified from 2 ug genomic DNA or less. The PCR used 60 V beta and 13 J beta primers. Clones were read by immunoSEQ multiplex PCR, and TCRdb kept only the in-frame ones, dropping some. The repertoire holds some 90,000 clones, roughly four fifths seen once, with less than 2.5% in the top ten. The V and J ends lost 4 bases and 4 bases, in that order; junction bases with no gene match: 5. The CDR3 has 15 amino acids. Germline lookup yields CDR1 SGDLS and CDR2 YYNGEE. The sequence was obtained from a human donor with glioblastoma. The material was blood, obtained after dendritic cell vaccination. V and J are TRBV9 and TRBJ2-1, with 10 bases that match TRBD1. Here the CDR3 reads CASSPRTGGYNEQFF. The CDR3 DNA reads TGTGCCAGCAGCCCCCGGACAGGGGGTTACAATGAGCAGTTCTTC.